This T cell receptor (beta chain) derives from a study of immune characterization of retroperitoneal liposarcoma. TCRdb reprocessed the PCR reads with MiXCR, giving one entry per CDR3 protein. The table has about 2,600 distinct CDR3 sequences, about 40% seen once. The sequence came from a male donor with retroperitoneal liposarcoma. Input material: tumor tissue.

This CDR3 reads CASSDDYSGTDTQYF. The CDR3 DNA reads TGTGCCAGCAGTGACGATTACAGTGGCACAGATACGCAGTATTTT. The rearrangement joins TRBV25-1 to TRBJ2-3; D gene uncertain. CDR3 length: 15 residues. V lost 3 bases and J 1 base, leaving 11 bases between the germline ends. CDR1 and CDR2 (germline): MGHDK, SYGVNS.